The 30 T cell receptor beta chains below were found in one sample sequenced in a study of T cells after posttransplantation cyclophosphamide. Control samples came 1 year after myeloablative marrow transplants with methotrexate plus calcineurin inhibitor. Sequencing used immunoSEQ multiplex PCR; TCRdb keeps in-frame clones, though not all of them. The profile shows roughly 24,000 clones, 70% to 90% of them singletons. The sample in question was PBMCs, obtained after an allogeneic stem cell transplant with a calcineurin inhibitor and methotrexate. All receptors derive from a female patient between 50 and 60 years old who received an allogeneic stem cell transplant from an unrelated donor, was CMV-positive, and had chronic GVHD only. Some T cells may be graft donor cells.

The V call is TRBV28, the J call TRBJ2-7; 12 nucleotides align to TRBD2. This CDR3 region has 19 residues. V lost 5 bases to trimming and J lost 3 bases; unmatched junction nucleotides: 17. Germline CDR1 MDHEN, CDR2 SYDVKM. Written as DNA, the CDR3 is TGTGCCAGCAGTCGGCCGGGACTAGCGGGCTCATCCCAACTCTACGAGCAGTACTTC. As protein: CASSRPGLAGSSQLYEQYF.

The chain recombines TRBV7-9 with TRBJ2-1; 7 nucleotides match TRBD2. CDR1 and CDR2 (germline): SEHNR, FQNEAQ (reference sequence). This CDR3 is built from 15 residues. The junction had 14 bases not matched to a gene; V was cut back by 5 bases and J by 10 bases. CDR3 region: CASSPVASGFGEQFF. CDR3 bases: TGTGCCAGCAGCCCCGTGGCTAGCGGCTTCGGCGAGCAGTTCTTC. The complete variable domain, with remaining parts taken from reference TRBV7-9 and TRBJ2-1, reads DTGVSQNPRHKITKRGQNVTFRCDPISEHNRLYWYRQTLGQGPEFLTYFQNEAQLEKSRLLSDRFSAERPKGSFSTLEIQRTEQGDSAMYLCASSPVASGFGEQFFGPGTRLTVL.

The chain joins TRBV7-2 to TRBJ2-2; D gene uncertain. CDR3 size: 12 residues. Germline V gives CDR1 SGHTA, CDR2 FQGNSA. Trimming removed 6 bases from V and 1 base from J, with 3 bases in between. CDR3 sequence reads: CASRLNTGELFF. The CDR3 DNA sequence: TGTGCCAGCAGACTGAACACCGGGGAGCTGTTTTTT.

This rearrangement joins TRBV14 to TRBJ2-1; D ambiguous. The CDR3 runs 13 residues. Germline values: CDR1 SGHDN, CDR2 FVKESK. Trimming removed 1 base from V and 6 bases from J, with 7 bases in between. As DNA, the CDR3 is TGTGCCAGCAGCCAAGTTACTATCAATGAGCAGTTCTTC. Amino acid sequence: CASSQVTINEQFF.

The chain combines TRBV7-2 with TRBJ2-7; TRBD2 aligns across 8 bases. CDR3 length: 15 amino acids. V dropped 5 bases and J dropped 1; count of bases not matched to a gene: 7. Germline V gene lookup returns CDR1 SGHTA and CDR2 FQGNSA. CDR3 protein: CASSPGAGGSYEQYF. The CDR3 DNA reads TGTGCCAGCAGCCCCGGGGCGGGAGGATCCTACGAGCAGTACTTC.

This clone was seen only a few times. This chain joins TRBV28 and TRBJ1-1; maybe TRBD1 (6 bases). Trimming removed 2 bases at V and 1 base at J, with 11 bases between. This CDR3 spans 15 amino acids. Looked up from germline, CDR1 is MDHEN and CDR2 is SYDVKM. This CDR3 reads CASSLGGPENTEAFF. CDR3 coding DNA: TGTGCCAGCAGTTTAGGGGGCCCAGAGAACACTGAAGCTTTCTTT. Based on the CDR3 plus reference TRBV28 and TRBJ1-1, the full variable domain is DVKVTQSSRYLVKRTGEKVFLECVQDMDHENMFWYRQDPGLGLRLIYFSYDVKMKEKGDIPEGYSVSREKKERFSLILESASTNQTSMYLCASSLGGPENTEAFFGQGTRLTVV.

V is TRBV15 and J is TRBJ2-7; D ambiguous. In germline, CDR1 is LNHNV, CDR2 YYDKDF (reference sequence). This CDR3 region has 12 residues. Trimming left V 0 bases short and J 4 bases short, with 4 bases between. The CDR3 is CATSRDTYEQYF. Here the CDR3 DNA reads TGTGCCACCAGCAGAGATACTTACGAGCAGTACTTC. Combining the CDR3 with reference TRBV15 and TRBJ2-7 gives the whole variable domain DAMVIQNPRYQVTQFGKPVTLSCSQTLNHNVMYWYQQKSSQAPKLLFHYYDKDFNNEADTPDNFQSRRPNTSFCFLDIRSPGLGDTAMYLCATSRDTYEQYFGPGTRLTVT.

The chain combines TRBV5-4 with TRBJ2-3; D is possibly TRBD2 (6 bases). Germline lookup yields CDR1 SGHNT and CDR2 YYREEE (reference sequence). Trimming removed 1 base at V and 2 bases at J, with 17 bases between. This CDR3 spans 17 amino acids. The CDR3 loop reads CASSLKAGPMTTDTQYF. For the CDR3, the DNA is TGTGCCAGCAGCTTGAAGGCGGGACCTATGACCACAGATACGCAGTATTTT.

This rearrangement joins TRBV9 to TRBJ2-2, with a weak D call TRBD1 (5 bases). This CDR3 is 15 amino acids long. Trimming pared 2 bases from V and 1 base from J, leaving 9 bases between. Per germline, CDR1 SGDLS and CDR2 YYNGEE. CDR3 sequence: CASSVRAVNTGELFF. CDR3 sequence (DNA): TGTGCCAGCAGCGTCAGGGCCGTGAACACCGGGGAGCTGTTTTTT.

This clone was seen a few times. This chain uses TRBV21-1 with TRBJ2-7; the table calls TRBD2, which could not be checked here. TRBV21-1 is tagged as a pseudogene. CDR3 length: 17 residues. The CDR3 spells CASSKSLLYPSSYEQYF. CDR3 sequence (DNA): TGTGCCAGCAGCAAATCGCTACTATACCCGAGCTCCTACGAGCAGTACTTC.

Of note for this clone: This same CDR3 is encoded by further DNA sequences in the sample. The rearrangement links TRBV7-2 to TRBJ1-2, with a possible D match to TRBD1 (5 bases). The CDR3 covers 14 residues. V was trimmed by 4 bases and J by 4 bases, leaving 13 bases between them. Germline V lookup: CDR1 SGHTA, CDR2 FQGNSA. CDR3 nucleotide sequence: TGTGCCAGCAGCTCCAACCGACAGACCTATGGCTACACCTTC. It encodes CASSSNRQTYGYTF.

This chain links TRBV10-3 with TRBJ2-5; 9 bases line up with TRBD1. The junction had 6 bases not matched to a gene; V was cut back by 4 bases and J by 0 bases. The CDR3 is 16 amino acids. Germline CDR1 and CDR2: ENHRY and SYGVKD. The CDR3 coding sequence is TGTGCCATCAGTGGGACGACAGGGGGGTACCAAGAGACCCAGTACTTC. Translation: CAISGTTGGYQETQYF.

The chain has TRBV18 and TRBJ2-7, with D maybe TRBD1 (5 bases). There are 14 residues in the CDR3. CDR1 is KGHSH, CDR2 LQKENI, per germline. Trimming removed 0 bases from V and 2 bases from J, with 8 bases in between. Here the CDR3 reads CASSPPWGAYEQYF. The CDR3 DNA reads TGTGCCAGCTCACCACCGTGGGGCGCCTACGAGCAGTACTTC.

This rearrangement joins TRBV15 to TRBJ1-1; D is possibly TRBD1 (5 bases). Between the trimmed V and J ends, which lost 2 bases and 5 bases, there was a span of 12 bases. CDR1 and CDR2 from the germline V gene are LNHNV and YYDKDF (reference sequence). This CDR3 region has 14 residues. CDR3 in amino acids: CATSRTSRGTEAFF. The DNA for the CDR3 is TGTGCCACCAGCAGAACATCTCGGGGGACTGAAGCTTTCTTT.

The chain joins TRBV6-1 to TRBJ2-5, with 13 bases that match TRBD2. The J call could be wrong; TRBJ2-7 is a better fit for the DNA end. The CDR3 runs to 13 residues. Germline values: CDR1 MNHNS, CDR2 SASEGT. The CDR3 DNA reads as TGTGCCAGTTGGACTAGCGGGAGCCACGAGCAGTACTTC. This encodes CASWTSGSHEQYF.

This rearrangement joins TRBV2 to TRBJ1-5; D not resolved. This CDR3 comprises 14 residues. CDR1 SNHLY and CDR2 FYNNEI come from the germline V gene. The V end was cut by 6 bases, the J end by 0 bases, with 9 bases between. CDR3 residues: CASRRGYSNQPQHF. The CDR3 bases are TGTGCCAGCAGGCGCGGTTATAGCAATCAGCCCCAGCATTTT.

This chain connects TRBV7-3 to TRBJ2-1, with D possibly being TRBD1 (5 bases). Trimming left V 3 bases short and J 4 bases short, with 10 bases between. Germline CDR1 SGHTA, CDR2 FQGTGA. The CDR3 runs to 14 residues. In DNA, the CDR3 is TGTGCCAGCAGCTTCGAAGCAGGGTACAATGAGCAGTTCTTC. It yields the protein CASSFEAGYNEQFF.

The J gene is TRBJ2-7, the V gene TRBV19; 9 bases agree with TRBD2. V was pared by 0 bases and J by 5 bases, with 5 bases of the junction left unmatched. CDR1 LNHDA and CDR2 SQIVND come from the germline V gene (reference sequence). CDR3 length: 15 residues. CDR3 residues: CASSIDPSGIDEQYF. CDR3 in DNA: TGTGCCAGTAGTATAGACCCTAGCGGGATCGACGAGCAGTACTTC.

The chain uses TRBV7-9 and TRBJ2-3, with a possible D match to TRBD1 (6 bases). Germline V gene data show CDR1 as SEHNR and CDR2 as FQNEAQ (reference sequence). The CDR3 length is 13 residues. V was shortened by 5 bases and J by 2 bases, with 8 bases between the two germline ends. CDR3 amino acids: CASSPGATDTQYF. The CDR3 DNA reads TGTGCCAGCAGCCCAGGGGCCACAGATACGCAGTATTTT.

The chain couples TRBV7-9 to TRBJ1-4; D remains ambiguous. CDR1 and CDR2 from the germline V gene are SEHNR and FQNEAQ (reference sequence). The V and J ends lost 1 base and 5 bases respectively, with 11 bases between them. CDR3 size: 15 residues. CDR3 residues: CASSLEMSRNEKLFF. The CDR3 DNA sequence: TGTGCCAGCAGCTTAGAGATGTCCAGGAATGAAAAACTGTTTTTT.

This chain uses TRBV2 with TRBJ2-7; TRBD1 agrees at 8 bases. The CDR3 contains 14 residues. Germline assignment: CDR1 SNHLY and CDR2 FYNNEI. V dropped 6 bases and J dropped 4; count of bases not matched to a gene: 8. Written as DNA, the CDR3 is TGTGCCAGCAGAGAACCGGGACAGGCTTACGAGCAGTACTTC. Amino acids: CASREPGQAYEQYF.

This clone was seen once. This sequence joins TRBV18 and TRBJ2-7; maybe TRBD1 (6 bases). There are 13 residues in the CDR3. V gave up 5 bases and J gave up 5 bases, with 13 bases separating them. The germline V gene encodes CDR1 KGHSH and CDR2 LQKENI. The CDR3 loop is CASSISGVHEQYF. CDR3 DNA sequence: TGTGCCAGCTCAATTTCAGGGGTGCACGAGCAGTACTTC.

The chain is built from TRBV2 and TRBJ2-1; TRBD1 agrees at 10 bases. Germline CDR1 reads SNHLY; CDR2 reads FYNNEI. With 4 bases clipped from V and 6 bases from J, the junction kept 6 bases outside the gene matches. This CDR3 comprises 15 residues. CDR3 DNA: TGTGCCAGCAGTGGATTTGGGGACAGGGGCAATGAGCAGTTCTTC. Amino acids: CASSGFGDRGNEQFF.

The rearrangement uses TRBV30 and TRBJ2-2, with TRBD2 matching over 11 bases. Germline CDR1 is GTSNPN and CDR2 is SVGIG (reference sequence). The CDR3 consists of 15 residues. V lost 3 bases to trimming and J lost 2 bases; unmatched junction nucleotides: 2. The CDR3 nucleotides read TGTGCCTGGAGGGGACTAGCGGTTAACACCGGGGAGCTGTTTTTT. Its protein product is CAWRGLAVNTGELFF.

The chain uses TRBV7-9 and TRBJ2-1, with 8 bases matching TRBD1. Germline trimming cut 8 bases from V and 3 bases from J; bases unmatched to any gene: 15. Germline V gives CDR1 SEHNR, CDR2 FQNEAQ (reference sequence). This CDR3 contains 17 residues. CDR3 DNA: TGTGCCAGCCAAACTTATTGGGGACAGGATCTCTACAATGAGCAGTTCTTC. Its translation is CASQTYWGQDLYNEQFF.

The chain couples TRBV27 to TRBJ2-3; D remains unclear. The CDR3 runs 14 residues. Germline V gene lookup returns CDR1 MNHEY and CDR2 SMNVEV (reference sequence). Trimming removed 2 bases from V and 4 bases from J, with 10 bases in between. The CDR3 reads CASSLGLGSDTQYF. The CDR3, as DNA: TGTGCCAGCAGTTTAGGCCTAGGATCAGATACGCAGTATTTT.

The rearrangement links TRBV4-1 to TRBJ2-7, with D possibly being TRBD2 (6 bases). The germline V and J ends were trimmed by 4 bases and 1 base, with 14 bases remaining between them. Per the germline V gene, CDR1 is MGHRA and CDR2 is YSYEKL. CDR3 length: 15 amino acids. For the CDR3, the DNA is TGCGCCAGCAGCCTGGGACTCCGCCTGTCCTACGAGCAGTACTTC. Translating gives CASSLGLRLSYEQYF.

J is TRBJ2-7 and V is TRBV7-9, with 9 bases that match TRBD1. V shed 5 bases and J 2 bases; nucleotides not matched to a gene: 10. The V gene's germline CDR1 is SEHNR and CDR2 FQNEAQ (reference sequence). CDR3 length: 16 residues. Written as DNA, the CDR3 is TGTGCCAGCAGCCCCCACCGTAGGGACAGGGCCTACGAGCAGTACTTC. Encoded protein: CASSPHRRDRAYEQYF.

This chain uses TRBV10-1 with TRBJ2-7; possible D gene TRBD2, 5 bases. The V and J ends lost 3 bases and 5 bases respectively, with 8 bases between them. CDR1 is WNHNN, CDR2 SYGVQD, per germline (reference sequence). This CDR3 has 12 amino acids. This CDR3 is CASSEAEDEQYF. The CDR3 region has the DNA TGCGCCAGCAGTGAAGCGGAGGACGAGCAGTACTTC.

The chain joins TRBV2 to TRBJ2-6; D is possibly TRBD1 (6 bases). This CDR3 contains 15 residues. V lost 5 bases to trimming and J lost 4 bases, with 12 bases between them. The V gene's germline CDR1 is SNHLY and CDR2 FYNNEI. This CDR3 reads CASSLQGFGANVLTF. DNA for the CDR3: TGTGCCAGCAGTCTACAGGGATTCGGGGCCAACGTCCTGACTTTC.